This T cell receptor (beta chain) appears in the sequencing data of a study of shared clonotypes between healthy human individuals. Study-level findings and limits: Some clonotypes were shared by all four sorted-subset donors, while others were not shared. The non-shared ones had lower generation probabilities than the shared ones.

Data came from immunoSEQ multiplex PCR; TCRdb stores just in-frame clones and leaves some out. Of fewer than 850,000 clones listed, around 96% are singletons. As to this clone: What it binds is not known.

Only CD45RO-negative cells positively selected for CCR7 counted as naive CD8 cells, so terminally differentiated effector memory CD45RA+ cells were excluded. The specimen sequenced was naive CD8+ T cells sorted from blood. The sequence derives from a man aged 30-40 years in good health.

CDR3 sequence (DNA): TGTGCCAGCAGCACCCGTTCGGGTAACCCCTCCTACGAGCAGTACTTC. As protein: CASSTRSGNPSYEQYF. The gene calls are TRBV7-9 and TRBJ2-7; unclear D gene. Germline V gene data show CDR1 as SEHNR and CDR2 as FQNEAQ (reference sequence). The CDR3 length is 16 residues. Deletions cut 5 bases from V and 0 bases from J, with 17 bases between. The whole variable domain, filled in from reference TRBV7-9 and TRBJ2-7, reads DTGVSQNPRHKITKRGQNVTFRCDPISEHNRLYWYRQTLGQGPEFLTYFQNEAQLEKSRLLSDRFSAERPKGSFSTLEIQRTEQGDSAMYLCASSTRSGNPSYEQYFGPGTRLTVT.